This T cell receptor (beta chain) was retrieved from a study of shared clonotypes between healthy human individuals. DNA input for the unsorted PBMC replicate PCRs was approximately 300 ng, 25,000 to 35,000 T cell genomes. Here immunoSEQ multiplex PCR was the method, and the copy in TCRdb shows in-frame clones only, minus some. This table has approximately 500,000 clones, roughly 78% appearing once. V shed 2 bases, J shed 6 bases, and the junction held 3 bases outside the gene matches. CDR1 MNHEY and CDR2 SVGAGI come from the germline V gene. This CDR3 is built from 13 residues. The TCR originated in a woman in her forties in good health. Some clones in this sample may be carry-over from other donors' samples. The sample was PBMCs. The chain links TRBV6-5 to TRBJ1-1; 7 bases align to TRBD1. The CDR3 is CASSYRGQAEAFF. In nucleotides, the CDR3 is TGTGCCAGCAGTTACAGGGGGCAAGCTGAAGCTTTCTTT.